This note documents a single TCR beta chain sequence. This clonotype occurred many times. Its binding antigen is unknown. Base qualities are missing; no much larger clone stands one base away. This specimen comes from a study of T-cell reconstitution after alpha-beta-depleted transplantation in children (dated by TCRdb to about 2016). The study in broad terms: Using TCR repertoire profiling, the study quantitatively followed how T-cell immune reconstitution unfolded in children after TCRalphabeta/CD19-depleted allogeneic hematopoietic cell transplantation.

The library was built by means of PCR. This sample was sequenced with an Illumina HiSeq 2500. TCR library preparation used molecular barcoding, with unique molecular identifiers applied to normalize quantification of the TCRbeta repertoire. TCRdb reprocessed the public reads (quality trimming at Q25 with fastp, clone calling with MiXCR) and kept in-frame beta chains. One record per CDR3 amino acid sequence lists the most common genes and DNA. In all, the sample holds about 610,000 distinct CDR3 sequences, and 10% of those were seen once. The ten most abundant clones make up around 4% of the sample. V is cut back by 5 bases and J by 13 bases, with 17 bases in the junction unmatched. The CDR1 and CDR2 encoded by the germline V gene are SGHAT and FQNNGV. Its CDR3 holds 15 amino acids, cysteine through phenylalanine. Left in the record is the CDR3 DNA by itself, 45 bases read in frame from the first base.

The receptor chain draws on TRBV11-2 and TRBJ2-1; 7 middle bases align to TRBD2. The specimen was PBMCs from the stem cell graft donor, collected from the stem cell graft. This clonotype was sampled from a human donor who donated a stem cell graft to a child with acute myeloid leukemia. The nucleotide sequence is given as TGTGCCAGCAGCCCCCCCTTACCGGGAGGCCCACCCCAGTTCTTC. This gives the protein CASSPPLPGGPPQFF.